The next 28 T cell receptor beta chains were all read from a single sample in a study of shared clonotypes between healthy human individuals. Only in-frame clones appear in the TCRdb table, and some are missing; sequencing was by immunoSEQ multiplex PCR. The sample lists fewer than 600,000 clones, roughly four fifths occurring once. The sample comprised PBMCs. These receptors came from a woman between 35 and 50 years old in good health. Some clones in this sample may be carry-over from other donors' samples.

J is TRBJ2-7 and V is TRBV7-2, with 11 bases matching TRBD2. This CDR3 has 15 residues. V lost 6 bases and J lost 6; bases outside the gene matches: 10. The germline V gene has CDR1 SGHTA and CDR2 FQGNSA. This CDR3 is CASSPTSGRRGEQYF. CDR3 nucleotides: TGTGCCAGCAGTCCAACTAGCGGGAGACGCGGCGAGCAGTACTTC.

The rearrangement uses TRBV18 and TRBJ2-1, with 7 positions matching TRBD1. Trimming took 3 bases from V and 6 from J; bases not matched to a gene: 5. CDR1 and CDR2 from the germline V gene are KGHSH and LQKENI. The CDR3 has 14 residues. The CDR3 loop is CASSPQTGSNEQFF. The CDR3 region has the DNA TGTGCCAGCTCACCGCAGACAGGGAGCAATGAGCAGTTCTTC.

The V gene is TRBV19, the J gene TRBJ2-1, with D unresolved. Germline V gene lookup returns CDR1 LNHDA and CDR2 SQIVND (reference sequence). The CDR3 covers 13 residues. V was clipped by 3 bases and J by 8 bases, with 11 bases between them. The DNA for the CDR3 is TGTGCCAGTAGTATCATACCCCAGGATGAGCAGTTCTTC. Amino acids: CASSIIPQDEQFF.

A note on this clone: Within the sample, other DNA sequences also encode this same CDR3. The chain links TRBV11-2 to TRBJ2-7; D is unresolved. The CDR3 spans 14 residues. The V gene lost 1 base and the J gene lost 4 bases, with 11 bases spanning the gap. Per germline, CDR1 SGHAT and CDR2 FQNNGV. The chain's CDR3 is CASSLGVSLYEQYF. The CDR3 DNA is TGTGCCAGCAGCTTAGGGGTTAGTCTTTACGAGCAGTACTTC.

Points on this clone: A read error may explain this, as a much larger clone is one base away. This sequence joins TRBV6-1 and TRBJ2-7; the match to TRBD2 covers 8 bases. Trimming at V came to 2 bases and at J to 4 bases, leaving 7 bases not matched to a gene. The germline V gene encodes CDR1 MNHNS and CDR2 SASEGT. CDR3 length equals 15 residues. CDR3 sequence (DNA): TGTGCCAGCAGTGAACCAGCGGGAGTGAGGTACGAGCAGTACTTC. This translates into CASSEPAGVRYEQYF.

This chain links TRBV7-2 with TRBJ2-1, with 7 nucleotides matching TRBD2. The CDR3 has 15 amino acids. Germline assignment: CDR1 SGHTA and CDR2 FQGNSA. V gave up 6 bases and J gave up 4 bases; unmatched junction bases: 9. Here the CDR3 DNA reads TGTGCCAGCAGATCTGGGGGAGGGCCTTACAATGAGCAGTTCTTC. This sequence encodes CASRSGGGPYNEQFF. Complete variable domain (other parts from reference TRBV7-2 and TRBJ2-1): GAGVSQSPSNKVTEKGKDVELRCDPISGHTALYWYRQSLGQGLEFLIYFQGNSAPDKSGLPSDRFSAERTGGSVSTLTIQRTQQEDSAVYLCASRSGGGPYNEQFFGPGTRLTVL.

CDR3 residues: CASSGGEYEQYF. CDR3 DNA: TGTGCCAGCAGTGGAGGAGAGTACGAGCAGTACTTC. V is TRBV25-1 and J is TRBJ2-7; D ambiguous. V was shortened by 4 bases and J by 4 bases, with 8 bases between the two germline ends. The length of the CDR3 is 12 residues. Germline lookup yields CDR1 MGHDK and CDR2 SYGVNS.

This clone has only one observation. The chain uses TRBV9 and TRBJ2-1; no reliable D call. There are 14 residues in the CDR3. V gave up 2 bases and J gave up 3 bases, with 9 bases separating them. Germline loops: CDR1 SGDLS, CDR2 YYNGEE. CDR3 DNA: TGTGCCAGCAGCGTGGCTGGGAACTACAATGAGCAGTTCTTC. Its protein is CASSVAGNYNEQFF.

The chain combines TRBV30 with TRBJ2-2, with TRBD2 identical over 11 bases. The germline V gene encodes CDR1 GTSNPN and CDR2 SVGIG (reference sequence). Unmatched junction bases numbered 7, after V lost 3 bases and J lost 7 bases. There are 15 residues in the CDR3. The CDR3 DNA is TGTGCCTGGAGGGAACTAGCGGGAGATTTCGGGGAGCTGTTTTTT. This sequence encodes CAWRELAGDFGELFF.

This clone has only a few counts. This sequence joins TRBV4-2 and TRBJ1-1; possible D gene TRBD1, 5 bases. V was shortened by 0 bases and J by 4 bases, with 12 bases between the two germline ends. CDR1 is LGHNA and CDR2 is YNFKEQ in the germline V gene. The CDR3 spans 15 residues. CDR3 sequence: CASSQEAPGITEAFF. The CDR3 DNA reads TGTGCCAGCAGCCAAGAAGCCCCAGGGATCACTGAAGCTTTCTTT.

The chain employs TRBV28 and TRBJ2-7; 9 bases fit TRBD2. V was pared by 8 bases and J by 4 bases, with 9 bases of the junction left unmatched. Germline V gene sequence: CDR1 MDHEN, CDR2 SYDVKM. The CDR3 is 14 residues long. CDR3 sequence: CASVGGLAVYEQYF. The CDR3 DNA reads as TGTGCCAGCGTGGGGGGACTAGCTGTGTACGAGCAGTACTTC.

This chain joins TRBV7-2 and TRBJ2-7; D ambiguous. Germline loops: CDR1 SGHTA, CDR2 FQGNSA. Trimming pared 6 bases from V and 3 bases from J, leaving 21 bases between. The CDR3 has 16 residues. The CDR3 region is CASSYHSRNPFYEQYF. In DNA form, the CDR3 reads TGTGCCAGCAGTTACCATAGTAGAAACCCTTTCTACGAGCAGTACTTC.

The CDR3 nucleotides read TGTGCCAGCAGCCATCAACCCAGGGACGCGAACACTGAAGCTTTCTTT. This translates into CASSHQPRDANTEAFF. V usage is TRBV7-2 and J usage is TRBJ1-1, with D perhaps TRBD1 (5 bases). Deletions cut 5 bases from V and 1 base from J, with 17 bases between. CDR3 length equals 16 residues. From germline, CDR1 is SGHTA and CDR2 FQGNSA.

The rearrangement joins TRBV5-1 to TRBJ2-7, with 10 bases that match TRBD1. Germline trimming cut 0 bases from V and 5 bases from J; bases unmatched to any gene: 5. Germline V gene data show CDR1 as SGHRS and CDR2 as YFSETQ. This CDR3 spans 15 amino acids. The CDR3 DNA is TGCGCCAGCAGCTTGGGGGGACAGGGGTTCCACGAGCAGTACTTC. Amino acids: CASSLGGQGFHEQYF.

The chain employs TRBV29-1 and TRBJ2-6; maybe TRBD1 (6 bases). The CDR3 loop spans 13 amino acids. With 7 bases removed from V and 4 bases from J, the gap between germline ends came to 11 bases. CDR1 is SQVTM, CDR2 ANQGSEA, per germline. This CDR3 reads CSAQGSGANVLTF. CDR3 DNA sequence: TGCAGCGCCCAGGGGTCAGGGGCCAACGTCCTGACTTTC. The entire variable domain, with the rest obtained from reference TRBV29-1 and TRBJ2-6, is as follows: SAVISQKPSRDICQRGTSLTIQCQVDSQVTMMFWYRQQPGQSLTLIATANQGSEATYESGFVIDKFPISRPNLTFSTLTVSNMSPEDSSIYLCSAQGSGANVLTFGAGSRLTVL.

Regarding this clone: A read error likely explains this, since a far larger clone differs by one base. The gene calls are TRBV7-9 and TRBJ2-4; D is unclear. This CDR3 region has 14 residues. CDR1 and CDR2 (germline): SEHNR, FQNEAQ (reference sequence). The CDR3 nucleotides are TGTGCCAGCGGCTTAACGGCGGCCAAAAACATTCAGTACTTC. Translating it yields CASGLTAAKNIQYF.

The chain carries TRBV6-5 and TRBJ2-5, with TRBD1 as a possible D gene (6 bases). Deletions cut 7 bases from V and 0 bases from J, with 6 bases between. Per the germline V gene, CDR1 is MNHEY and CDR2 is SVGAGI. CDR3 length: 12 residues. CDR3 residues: CASTGDQETQYF. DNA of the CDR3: TGTGCCAGCACAGGGGACCAAGAGACCCAGTACTTC.

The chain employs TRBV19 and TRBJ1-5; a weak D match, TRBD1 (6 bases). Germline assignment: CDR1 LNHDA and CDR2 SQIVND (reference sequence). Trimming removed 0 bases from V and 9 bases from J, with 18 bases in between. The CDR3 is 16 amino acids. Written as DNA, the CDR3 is TGTGCCAGTAGTATAGATAGGGGGAAGTCCCATGGGCCCCAGCATTTT. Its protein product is CASSIDRGKSHGPQHF.

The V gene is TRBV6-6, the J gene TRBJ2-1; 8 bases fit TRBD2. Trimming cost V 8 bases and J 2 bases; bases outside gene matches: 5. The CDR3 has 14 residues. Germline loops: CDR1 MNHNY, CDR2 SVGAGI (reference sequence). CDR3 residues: CASGKLAAYNEQFF. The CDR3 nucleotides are TGTGCCAGCGGAAAACTAGCGGCCTACAATGAGCAGTTCTTC.

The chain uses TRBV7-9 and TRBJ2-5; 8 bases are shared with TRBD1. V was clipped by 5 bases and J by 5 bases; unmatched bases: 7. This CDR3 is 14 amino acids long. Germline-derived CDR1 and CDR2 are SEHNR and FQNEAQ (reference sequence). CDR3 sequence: CASSLRTGRETQYF. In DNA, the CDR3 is TGTGCCAGCAGCCTTCGGACAGGGAGGGAGACCCAGTACTTC.

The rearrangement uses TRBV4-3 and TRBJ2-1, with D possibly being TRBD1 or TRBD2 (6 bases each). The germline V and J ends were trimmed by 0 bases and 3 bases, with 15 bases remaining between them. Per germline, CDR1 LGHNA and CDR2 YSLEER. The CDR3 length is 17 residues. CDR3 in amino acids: CASSQDQRAGVYNEQFF. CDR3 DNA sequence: TGCGCCAGCAGCCAAGATCAGCGGGCAGGGGTCTACAATGAGCAGTTCTTC.

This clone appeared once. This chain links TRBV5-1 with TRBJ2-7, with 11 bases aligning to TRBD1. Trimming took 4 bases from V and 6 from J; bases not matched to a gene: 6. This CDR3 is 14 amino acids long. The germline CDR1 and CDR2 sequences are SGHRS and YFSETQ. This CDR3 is CASSPGQGASEQYF. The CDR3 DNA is TGCGCCAGCAGCCCTGGACAGGGGGCTAGCGAGCAGTACTTC. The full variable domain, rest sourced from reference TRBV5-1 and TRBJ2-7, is KAGVTQTPRYLIKTRGQQVTLSCSPISGHRSVSWYQQTPGQGLQFLFEYFSETQRNKGNFPGRFSGRQFSNSRSEMNVSTLELGDSALYLCASSPGQGASEQYFGPGTRLTVT.

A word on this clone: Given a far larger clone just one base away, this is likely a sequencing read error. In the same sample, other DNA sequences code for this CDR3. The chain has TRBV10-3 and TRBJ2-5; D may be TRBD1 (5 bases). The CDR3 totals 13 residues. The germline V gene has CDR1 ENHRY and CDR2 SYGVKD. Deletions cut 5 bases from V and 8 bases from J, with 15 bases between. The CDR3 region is CAISQDTSGTQYF. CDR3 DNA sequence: TGTGCCATCAGTCAGGACACCTCGGGCACCCAGTACTTC.

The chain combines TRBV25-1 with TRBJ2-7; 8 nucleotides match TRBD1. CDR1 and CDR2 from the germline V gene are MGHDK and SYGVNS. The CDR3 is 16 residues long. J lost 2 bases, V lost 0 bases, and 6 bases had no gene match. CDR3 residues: CASSEYRGPRAYEQYF. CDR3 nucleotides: TGTGCCAGCAGTGAATACAGGGGGCCTCGGGCCTACGAGCAGTACTTC.

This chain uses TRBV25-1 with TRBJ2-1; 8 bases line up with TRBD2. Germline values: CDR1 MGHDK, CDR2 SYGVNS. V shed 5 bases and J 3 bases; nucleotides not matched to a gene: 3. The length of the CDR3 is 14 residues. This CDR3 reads CASSTAGVYNEQFF. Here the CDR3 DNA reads TGTGCCAGCAGTACAGCGGGAGTCTACAATGAGCAGTTCTTC.

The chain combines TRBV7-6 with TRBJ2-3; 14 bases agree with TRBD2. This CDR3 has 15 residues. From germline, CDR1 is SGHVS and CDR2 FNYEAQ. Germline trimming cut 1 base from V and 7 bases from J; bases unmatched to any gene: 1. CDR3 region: CASSLGTSGRNTQYF. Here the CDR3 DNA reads TGTGCCAGCAGCTTAGGGACTAGCGGGAGGAATACGCAGTATTTT. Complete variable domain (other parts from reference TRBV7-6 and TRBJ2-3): GAGVSQSPRYKVTKRGQDVALRCDPISGHVSLYWYRQALGQGPEFLTYFNYEAQQDKSGLPNDRFSAERPEGSISTLTIQRTEQRDSAMYRCASSLGTSGRNTQYFGPGTRLTVL.

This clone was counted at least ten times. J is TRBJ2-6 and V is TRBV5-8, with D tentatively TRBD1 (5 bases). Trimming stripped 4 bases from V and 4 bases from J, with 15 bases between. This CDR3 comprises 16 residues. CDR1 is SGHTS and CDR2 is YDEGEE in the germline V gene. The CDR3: CASSLHQGSGANVLTF. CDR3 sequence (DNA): TGTGCCAGCAGCCTCCACCAGGGTTCCGGGGCCAACGTCCTGACTTTC.

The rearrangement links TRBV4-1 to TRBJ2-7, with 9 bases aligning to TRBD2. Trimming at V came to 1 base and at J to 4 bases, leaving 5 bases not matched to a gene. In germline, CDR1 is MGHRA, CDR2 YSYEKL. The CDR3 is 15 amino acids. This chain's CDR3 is CASSQVAGGPYEQYF. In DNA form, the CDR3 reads TGCGCCAGCAGCCAAGTGGCGGGAGGGCCGTACGAGCAGTACTTC.